The source of this T cell receptor (beta chain) is a study of OX40 agonist ivuxolimab in advanced cancers. Findings and caveats of the study: Antigen specificity was not determined for the expanded peripheral T cells. CD4+ and CD8+ T cells in blood underwent clonal expansion by week 6 at 0.1 to 3.0 mg/kg.

Method: immunoSEQ multiplex PCR; TCRdb's copy keeps in-frame clones and lacks some. This table has 85,000 to 100,000 clones, about 85% appearing once. Germline-derived CDR1 and CDR2 are LNHNV and YYDKDF (reference sequence). V dropped 0 bases and J dropped 6 bases, with 11 bases sitting between them. The CDR3 consists of 14 residues. Exclusion of a patient followed from autoimmune disease history or systemic immunosuppression. Blood draws occurred at baseline, cycle 4 day 1, and cycle 7 day 1. This clone has only a few counts. Its cognate antigen is unknown. The sequencing used CD4+ or CD8+ T cells sorted from blood, collected in a trial of the OX40 agonist ivuxolimab. The V gene is TRBV15, the J gene TRBJ1-2, with D perhaps matching TRBD1 (5 bases). The sequence came from an adult with an advanced solid tumor such as melanoma, head and neck, liver or kidney cancer. CDR3 DNA sequence: TGTGCCACCAGCAGAGATATCAGGGTCCATGGCTACACCTTC. It yields the protein CATSRDIRVHGYTF.